One and the same sample provided the 22 T cell receptor beta chains below, sequenced in a study of cytomegalovirus exposure and HLA in healthy donors. The primer mix had 60 Vbeta and 13 Jbeta primers. TCRdb's copy holds only in-frame clones and misses some; the assay was immunoSEQ multiplex PCR. The table shows under 250,000 clones, with over 70% occurring only once. Material: PBMCs. The receptor source for this set is a woman aged 55-69 years in good health and CMV-seropositive.

V is TRBV18 and J is TRBJ1-1; 8 bases map to TRBD1. Germline trimming cut 4 bases from V and 3 bases from J; bases unmatched to any gene: 7. Germline lookup yields CDR1 KGHSH and CDR2 LQKENI. The CDR3 consists of 15 residues. The CDR3 region is CASSLENRGDTEAFF. CDR3 DNA: TGTGCCAGCTCACTGGAGAACAGGGGGGACACTGAAGCTTTCTTT.

The genes are TRBV7-3 and TRBJ2-7, with D possibly matching TRBD2 (6 bases). V was trimmed by 5 bases and J by 6 bases, leaving 14 bases between them. The CDR3 length is 13 residues. From germline, CDR1 is SGHTA and CDR2 FQGTGA. The CDR3 region is CASSERAGTEQYF. The CDR3 DNA is TGTGCCAGCAGCGAACGGGCGGGAACCGAGCAGTACTTC.

The rearrangement joins TRBV6-6 to TRBJ1-1; D not certain. The V end was cut by 0 bases, the J end by 0 bases, with 8 bases between. Per germline, CDR1 MNHNY and CDR2 SVGAGI (reference sequence). CDR3 length: 15 amino acids. The CDR3 region is CASSYSSTLNTEAFF. In DNA, the CDR3 is TGTGCCAGCAGTTACTCGAGCACCCTGAACACTGAAGCTTTCTTT.

This rearrangement joins TRBV6-5 to TRBJ2-7, with D perhaps matching TRBD1 (6 bases). This CDR3 region has 15 residues. Germline CDR1 and CDR2: MNHEY and SVGAGI. Trimming shortened V by 2 bases and J by 2 bases, and 13 bases separated the two germline ends. CDR3 loop: CASSYRGRGTYEQYF. The CDR3 DNA reads as TGTGCCAGCAGTTACCGGGGCAGGGGCACCTACGAGCAGTACTTC.

Worth noting for this clone: The same CDR3 also results from other DNA sequences found in this sample. The chain joins TRBV5-1 to TRBJ2-1, with TRBD2 identical over 8 bases. With V trimmed by 0 bases and J by 5 bases, 4 bases remained unmatched. From germline, CDR1 is SGHRS and CDR2 YFSETQ. The CDR3 totals 15 residues. The CDR3 DNA reads as TGCGCCAGCAGCTTGGTTCTAGCGGGCGACAATGAGCAGTTCTTC. Translation: CASSLVLAGDNEQFF.

This chain links TRBV28 with TRBJ2-1; no reliable D call. The CDR3 consists of 15 residues. Germline-derived CDR1 and CDR2 are MDHEN and SYDVKM. Trimming stripped 5 bases from V and 7 bases from J, with 18 bases between. The CDR3 coding sequence is TGTGCCAGCAGTAGAAGCGCCCCGAATAGGAATGAGCAGTTCTTC. Its protein is CASSRSAPNRNEQFF.

The rearrangement links TRBV5-1 to TRBJ1-1, with a tentative D call TRBD1 (5 bases). CDR3 size: 15 residues. The V gene's germline CDR1 is SGHRS and CDR2 YFSETQ. With 5 bases removed from V and 1 base from J, the gap between germline ends came to 15 bases. The CDR3 DNA reads TGCGCCAGCAGACTTGGGATGCAGGGGAACACTGAAGCTTTCTTT. This encodes CASRLGMQGNTEAFF.

This chain uses TRBV7-2 with TRBJ2-1; possible D gene TRBD2, 5 bases. CDR3 size: 16 residues. Germline V gene sequence: CDR1 SGHTA, CDR2 FQGNSA. V gave up 2 bases and J gave up 1 base, with 12 bases separating them. CDR3 coding DNA: TGTGCCAGCAGCTTATTGGCGGGCCGATCCTACAATGAGCAGTTCTTC. Its protein product is CASSLLAGRSYNEQFF.

This clone occurred once. V is TRBV2 and J is TRBJ2-7; D perhaps matches TRBD2 (5 bases). V was shortened by 6 bases and J by 0 bases, with 15 bases between the two germline ends. The CDR3 is 15 residues long. In germline, CDR1 is SNHLY, CDR2 FYNNEI. The CDR3: CASRLGGVSSYEQYF. The CDR3 region has the DNA TGTGCCAGCAGACTAGGTGGGGTTTCCTCCTACGAGCAGTACTTC.

This rearrangement joins TRBV27 to TRBJ1-2; a weak D match, TRBD1 (6 bases). Germline loops: CDR1 MNHEY, CDR2 SMNVEV (reference sequence). V was shortened by 6 bases and J by 2 bases, with 19 bases between the two germline ends. The CDR3 is 16 residues long. DNA for the CDR3: TGTGCCAGCAGACGCGACCTCAGGACAGCAAACTATGGCTACACCTTC. As protein: CASRRDLRTANYGYTF.

This clone has just a few counts. This sequence joins TRBV7-9 and TRBJ1-4; no reliable D call. Germline assignment: CDR1 SEHNR and CDR2 FQNEAQ (reference sequence). CDR3 length: 16 residues. V was trimmed by 5 bases and J by 0 bases, leaving 13 bases between them. CDR3: CASSPPVSATNEKLFF. CDR3 nucleotides: TGTGCCAGCAGCCCCCCGGTCTCGGCAACTAATGAAAAACTGTTTTTT.

V and J are TRBV30 and TRBJ2-1, with 7 nucleotides matching TRBD2. The germline V gene has CDR1 GTSNPN and CDR2 SVGIG (reference sequence). V shed 0 bases, J shed 9 bases, and the junction held 5 bases outside the gene matches. The CDR3 loop spans 13 amino acids. CDR3 region: CAWSVLGGAEQFF. CDR3 DNA sequence: TGTGCCTGGAGTGTATTGGGAGGGGCTGAGCAGTTCTTC.

The sample holds one count of this clone. Compared with germline, one end of the junction differs, possibly owing to a read error. This chain joins TRBV4-2 and TRBJ2-7; 9 bases align to TRBD1. The CDR3 has 15 amino acids. Germline CDR1 LGHNA, CDR2 YNFKEQ. Written as DNA, the CDR3 is TGTGTCAGCAGCGATCGGGACAGGGCGAGGTACGAGCAGTACTTC. It is translated as CVSSDRDRARYEQYF.

The count of this clone is one. This chain joins TRBV28 and TRBJ1-2; 8 nucleotides align to TRBD1. Germline lookup yields CDR1 MDHEN and CDR2 SYDVKM. The V gene end was trimmed by 6 bases and the J gene end by 6 bases; junction bases not matched to a gene: 9. The length of the CDR3 is 14 residues. In DNA, the CDR3 is TGTGCCAGCAGGCGCATATCAGGGGGCCATGGCTACACCTTC. Its translation: CASRRISGGHGYTF.

The chain recombines TRBV25-1 with TRBJ2-7; 8 nucleotides agree with TRBD1. The germline V gene has CDR1 MGHDK and CDR2 SYGVNS. The trim removed 5 bases at V and 2 bases at J, leaving 5 bases unmatched. The CDR3 sequence is 14 residues long. The CDR3 reads CASSKGTGAYEQYF. CDR3 DNA sequence: TGTGCCAGCAGTAAAGGGACAGGTGCCTACGAGCAGTACTTC.

This chain joins TRBV5-1 and TRBJ2-1; D possibly corresponds to TRBD1 (6 bases). Deletions cut 4 bases from V and 5 bases from J, with 13 bases between. Germline V gene sequence: CDR1 SGHRS, CDR2 YFSETQ. This CDR3 contains 14 residues. The CDR3 nucleotides read TGCGCCAGCAGCCTAAATGGACAGCACAATGAGCAGTTCTTC. This gives the protein CASSLNGQHNEQFF. Supplemented by reference TRBV5-1 and TRBJ2-1, the full variable domain reads KAGVTQTPRYLIKTRGQQVTLSCSPISGHRSVSWYQQTPGQGLQFLFEYFSETQRNKGNFPGRFSGRQFSNSRSEMNVSTLELGDSALYLCASSLNGQHNEQFFGPGTRLTVL.

The chain is built from TRBV4-1 and TRBJ1-5; D is ambiguous. There are 15 residues in the CDR3. With 7 bases removed from V and 3 bases from J, the gap between germline ends came to 16 bases. Germline V gives CDR1 MGHRA, CDR2 YSYEKL. The CDR3 is CASKPRFGDNQPQHF. As DNA, the CDR3 is TGCGCCAGCAAGCCAAGGTTCGGGGACAATCAGCCCCAGCATTTT.

This rearrangement joins TRBV10-3 to TRBJ1-2; 9 bases align to TRBD1. Germline assignment: CDR1 ENHRY and CDR2 SYGVKD. The length of the CDR3 is 14 residues. V lost 6 bases and J lost 4; bases outside the gene matches: 6. The CDR3 sequence: CAISRDRASYGYTF. DNA for the CDR3: TGTGCCATCAGCCGGGACAGGGCTTCCTATGGCTACACCTTC.

This chain links TRBV12-2 with TRBJ1-2; the table's D call, TRBD1, has no DNA check behind it. TRBV12-2 is reported as a pseudogene. The CDR3 length is 16 residues. In nucleotides, the CDR3 is TGTGCAAGTCGCTTAGCCCGACAGGGGGAGAACTATGGCTACACCTTC. As protein: CASRLARQGENYGYTF.

The rearrangement joins TRBV28 to TRBJ2-7; 7 bases are shared with TRBD2. This CDR3 comprises 16 residues. The J segment lost 0 bases and the V segment lost 6 bases, leaving 11 bases of the junction unmatched. The V gene's germline CDR1 is MDHEN and CDR2 SYDVKM. The chain's CDR3 is CASRVPLGLSSYEQYF. In DNA form, the CDR3 reads TGTGCCAGCAGGGTACCCTTGGGACTATCCTCCTACGAGCAGTACTTC.

This chain connects TRBV5-1 to TRBJ2-1; 8 bases are a match to TRBD2. CDR1 and CDR2 (germline): SGHRS, YFSETQ. The CDR3 has 14 amino acids. Germline trimming cut 2 bases from V and 7 bases from J; bases unmatched to any gene: 5. The CDR3 region is CASSFEAGVNEQFF. CDR3 coding DNA: TGCGCCAGCAGCTTCGAAGCGGGAGTTAATGAGCAGTTCTTC.

This clone has a handful of counts. The chain uses TRBV10-1 and TRBJ2-3, with D perhaps matching TRBD2 (5 bases). V was trimmed by 4 bases and J by 3 bases, leaving 8 bases between them. The CDR3 is made up of 13 amino acids. The germline V gene encodes CDR1 WNHNN and CDR2 SYGVQD (reference sequence). CDR3 sequence reads: CASSVGGTDTQYF. CDR3 bases: TGCGCCAGCAGTGTTGGCGGGACAGATACGCAGTATTTT.